Below, 21 T cell receptor beta chains from the same sample are listed, as sequenced in a study of OX40 agonist ivuxolimab in advanced cancers. Some clones are missing from TCRdb's copy, which holds only in-frame ones; the method was immunoSEQ multiplex PCR. The table records roughly 75,000 clones, around nine tenths of them present only once. Specimen: CD4+ or CD8+ T cells sorted from blood, collected in a trial of the OX40 agonist ivuxolimab. The origin of the receptors is an adult with an advanced solid tumor such as melanoma, head and neck, liver or kidney cancer.

This sequence joins TRBV4-3 and TRBJ2-3; the match to TRBD1 covers 7 bases. Losses at the gene ends were 1 base for V and 5 bases for J; bases not matched to a gene: 6. Germline lookup yields CDR1 LGHNA and CDR2 YSLEER. The CDR3 consists of 15 residues. The CDR3 nucleotides are TGCGCCAGCAGCCAAGGAAGACAGGGTGGAGATACGCAGTATTTT. Protein: CASSQGRQGGDTQYF.

In DNA, the CDR3 is TGCGCCAGCAGCGTCGGGACAGAACAAGAGACCCAGTACTTC. Amino acids: CASSVGTEQETQYF. This chain links TRBV5-1 with TRBJ2-5, with TRBD1 matching 7 bases. The CDR3 is 14 amino acids. J gave up 2 bases and V 4 bases, and 5 bases lay outside the gene matches. Germline loops: CDR1 SGHRS, CDR2 YFSETQ.

The chain recombines TRBV5-6 with TRBJ1-4; 7 nucleotides align to TRBD1. V lost 0 bases and J lost 3; bases outside the gene matches: 2. Per the germline V gene, CDR1 is SGHDT and CDR2 is YYEEEE. This CDR3 comprises 15 residues. The CDR3 here is CASSLAGGPNEKLFF. CDR3 coding DNA: TGTGCCAGCAGCTTGGCAGGGGGGCCTAATGAAAAACTGTTTTTT.

The chain uses TRBV6-6 and TRBJ2-7, with 9 bases identical to TRBD2. CDR3 size: 16 residues. The germline gives CDR1 MNHNY, CDR2 SVGAGI (reference sequence). Germline trimming cut 2 bases from V and 4 bases from J; bases unmatched to any gene: 9. The chain's CDR3 is CASSYPQGGRAYEQYF. CDR3 sequence (DNA): TGTGCCAGCAGTTACCCTCAGGGCGGGAGGGCATACGAGCAGTACTTC.

In regard to this clone: Other DNA sequences in the same sample also yield this CDR3. The J gene is TRBJ1-1, the V gene TRBV11-2; tentatively, D is TRBD1 (6 bases). V was pared by 1 base and J by 2 bases, with 8 bases between. Germline-derived CDR1 and CDR2 are SGHAT and FQNNGV. The CDR3 contains 14 residues. The CDR3 loop is CASSLVGGNTEAFF. The CDR3 DNA is TGTGCCAGCAGCTTAGTAGGGGGAAACACTGAAGCTTTCTTT.

This chain connects TRBV6-1 to TRBJ2-1, with 7 bases matching TRBD1. This CDR3 has 13 residues. V lost 6 bases and J lost 9; bases outside the gene matches: 8. Germline values: CDR1 MNHNS, CDR2 SASEGT. CDR3 loop: CASSPTGVSEQFF. For the CDR3, the DNA is TGTGCCAGCAGCCCCACAGGGGTTTCTGAGCAGTTCTTC.

This clone was seen a few times. This chain connects TRBV7-8 to TRBJ2-7, with a possible D match to TRBD1 (6 bases). Looked up from germline, CDR1 is SGHVS and CDR2 is FQNEAQ. CDR3 length: 16 residues. The germline V and J ends were trimmed by 5 bases and 1 base, with 18 bases remaining between them. CDR3 sequence (DNA): TGTGCCAGCAGCCCCGTCAGGGACAAACGTTCCTACGAGCAGTACTTC. Protein sequence: CASSPVRDKRSYEQYF.

The V and J genes are TRBV5-4 and TRBJ2-3, with D perhaps assigned TRBD1 or TRBD2 (5 bases each). The V and J ends lost 2 bases and 4 bases respectively, with 14 bases between them. Germline values: CDR1 SGHNT, CDR2 YYREEE (reference sequence). The CDR3 is made up of 15 amino acids. Written as DNA, the CDR3 is TGTGCCAGCAGCTTCGGTCCGGGGCTCGCAGATACGCAGTATTTT. This encodes CASSFGPGLADTQYF.

This chain links TRBV28 with TRBJ2-7, with 7 bases identical to TRBD1. The CDR3 is 16 amino acids. V shed 1 base, J shed 6 bases, and the junction held 12 bases outside the gene matches. Germline lookup yields CDR1 MDHEN and CDR2 SYDVKM. The CDR3 DNA follows: TGTGCCAGCAGTTTATTCAGACAGGGATATGGCGCCGAGCAGTACTTC. Translation gives CASSLFRQGYGAEQYF. Looking up the rest from reference TRBV28 and TRBJ2-7 gives the full variable domain: DVKVTQSSRYLVKRTGEKVFLECVQDMDHENMFWYRQDPGLGLRLIYFSYDVKMKEKGDIPEGYSVSREKKERFSLILESASTNQTSMYLCASSLFRQGYGAEQYFGPGTRLTVT.

This rearrangement joins TRBV5-4 to TRBJ1-3, with D unclear. The J call is uncertain, as TRBJ2-2 better fits the DNA end. Germline assignment: CDR1 SGHNT and CDR2 YYREEE (reference sequence). This CDR3 region has 12 residues. CDR3 sequence: CASSPVTGELFF. CDR3 in DNA: TGTGCCAGCAGCCCCGTCACCGGGGAGCTGTTTTTT.

The chain has TRBV7-8 and TRBJ1-3; no definite D call. V gave up 5 bases and J gave up 1 base, with 3 bases separating them. Germline CDR1 SGHVS, CDR2 FQNEAQ. The CDR3 has 12 amino acids. The CDR3 here is CASSGSGNTIYF. The CDR3 DNA sequence: TGTGCCAGCAGCGGTTCTGGAAACACCATATATTTT. Using reference TRBV7-8 and TRBJ1-3 for the parts outside the CDR3, the full variable domain is GAGVSQSPRYKVAKRGQDVALRCDPISGHVSLFWYQQALGQGPEFLTYFQNEAQLDKSGLPSDRFFAERPEGSVSTLKIQRTQQEDSAVYLCASSGSGNTIYFGEGSWLTVV.

The V gene is TRBV7-9, the J gene TRBJ2-3, with D unclear. The V gene's germline CDR1 is SEHNR and CDR2 FQNEAQ (reference sequence). The CDR3 is 14 amino acids. V lost 3 bases, J lost 2 bases, and 9 bases lay in between. Here the CDR3 reads CASSLIVLTDTQYF. The DNA of the CDR3 is TGTGCCAGCAGCTTGATCGTTCTCACAGATACGCAGTATTTT.

The chain couples TRBV20-1 to TRBJ1-3; D remains ambiguous. The length of the CDR3 is 11 residues. V shed 6 bases and J shed 3 bases, with 6 bases lying between them. Germline-derived CDR1 and CDR2 are DFQATT and SNEGSKA (reference sequence). This CDR3 is CSAPRGNTIYF. CDR3 in DNA: TGCAGTGCCCCTCGTGGAAACACCATATATTTT.

The CDR3 DNA reads TGTGCCAGCAGCGATCCGGGACGCGGGAGCACTGAAGCTTTCTTT. It specifies CASSDPGRGSTEAFF. V and J are TRBV25-1 and TRBJ1-1, with a tentative D call TRBD1 (5 bases). Per the germline V gene, CDR1 is MGHDK and CDR2 is SYGVNS. Trimming removed 6 bases at V and 4 bases at J, with 18 bases between. This CDR3 comprises 15 residues.

The chain employs TRBV19 and TRBJ2-3; 14 positions agree with TRBD2. The CDR3 loop spans 12 amino acids. Trimming cost V 10 bases and J 8 bases; bases outside gene matches: 2. Germline CDR1 is LNHDA and CDR2 is SQIVND (reference sequence). The CDR3 DNA is TGTGCCATCGGGACTAGCGGGAGTACGCAGTATTTT. As protein: CAIGTSGSTQYF.

This chain uses TRBV7-2 with TRBJ2-1, with D uncertain. Germline V gene lookup returns CDR1 SGHTA and CDR2 FQGNSA. V was shortened by 0 bases and J by 8 bases, with 14 bases between the two germline ends. The CDR3 is made up of 15 amino acids. CDR3 region: CASSLAMLRGDEQFF. In nucleotides, the CDR3 is TGTGCCAGCAGCTTAGCCATGTTAAGAGGCGATGAGCAGTTCTTC.

This clone was seen only a few times. The genes are TRBV7-6 and TRBJ2-3; 11 bases agree with TRBD2. The CDR3 is 15 residues long. The V segment lost 5 bases and the J segment 6 bases; nucleotides outside the gene matches: 7. CDR1 is SGHVS, CDR2 FNYEAQ, per germline. DNA for the CDR3: TGTGCCAGCAGCCGTAGCGGGGGGGCAGGGGATACGCAGTATTTT. It translates to CASSRSGGAGDTQYF.

DNA for the CDR3: TGTGCCAGCAGCTTAGGCCTAGCGGGGGGCTATATTAGCACAGATACGCAGTATTTT. This gives the protein CASSLGLAGGYISTDTQYF. This chain uses TRBV7-9 with TRBJ2-3, with 11 bases identical to TRBD2. Germline values: CDR1 SEHNR, CDR2 FQNEAQ (reference sequence). Trimming at V came to 1 base and at J to 0 bases, leaving 9 bases not matched to a gene. The CDR3 extends over 19 amino acids.

J is TRBJ2-1 and V is TRBV5-8, with 14 positions matching TRBD2. Germline V gene sequence: CDR1 SGHTS, CDR2 YDEGEE. The ends lost 4 bases at V and 6 bases at J; junction bases unmatched: 6. The CDR3 has 16 residues. CDR3 sequence (DNA): TGTGCCAGCAGCCCGAGACTAGCGGGAGGGCGCAATGAGCAGTTCTTC. Its translation is CASSPRLAGGRNEQFF.

The genes are TRBV6-6 and TRBJ1-2; TRBD1 agrees at 10 bases. V lost 8 bases to trimming and J lost 4 bases; unmatched junction nucleotides: 4. The CDR3 is made up of 13 amino acids. Germline V CDR1 and CDR2: MNHNY, SVGAGI (reference sequence). In DNA, the CDR3 is TGTGCCAGCCAGACAGGGGGCGGCTATGGCTACACCTTC. Protein product: CASQTGGGYGYTF.

Turning to this clone: Other nucleotide sequences in the sample specify the same CDR3. The chain recombines TRBV5-1 with TRBJ1-1; D gene unclear. Between the trimmed V and J ends, which lost 0 bases and 1 base, there was a span of 7 bases. In germline, CDR1 is SGHRS, CDR2 YFSETQ. The CDR3 has 14 residues. CDR3 DNA: TGCGCCAGCAGCTTGGTCCCCCCGAACACTGAAGCTTTCTTT. It specifies CASSLVPPNTEAFF.